The 4 T cell receptor beta chains listed next were all sequenced from one sample in a study of persistence of HIV-infected CD4 T cells. Their recognized antigens are unknown. This was the immunoSEQ version 4 assay in survey mode. Libraries were prepared by immunoSEQ multiplex PCR; TCRdb keeps only in-frame clonotypes and omits some of them. The sample yields 35,000 to 50,000 clones, about 89% seen once. This nonspecific control used anti-CD3/anti-CD28 bead stimulation of CD4+ T cells. Sorting of responding CD4+ T cells relied on upregulated CD40 ligand together with CD69. Sequenced here: CD4+ T cells sorted from PBMCs after roughly 18-hour stimulation, sampled from a patient who received antiretroviral therapy. These receptors were obtained from an adult man with HIV who was CMV-seropositive.

The chain links TRBV7-2 to TRBJ2-7, with D possibly called TRBD1 or TRBD2 (5 bases each). Between the trimmed V and J ends, which lost 8 bases and 9 bases, there was a span of 23 bases. The germline V gene has CDR1 SGHTA and CDR2 FQGNSA. The CDR3 is made up of 14 amino acids. CDR3 amino acids: CASANPGPTTGQYF. In DNA, the CDR3 is TGTGCCAGCGCAAATCCGGGACCGACTACGGGGCAGTACTTC.

The J gene is TRBJ1-5, the V gene TRBV19, with 9 bases aligning to TRBD1. The CDR3 consists of 16 residues. V dropped 4 bases and J dropped 5; count of bases not matched to a gene: 9. Germline V CDR1 and CDR2: LNHDA, SQIVND (reference sequence). DNA of the CDR3: TGTGCCAGTAGTAAGGGACAGGGAGCGCAATATCAGCCCCAGCATTTT. Residues: CASSKGQGAQYQPQHF.

Written as DNA, the CDR3 is TGTGCCAGCAGTGGGGCCAGGGCTAGGGAAAAACTGTTTTTT. This gives the protein CASSGARAREKLFF. The rearrangement joins TRBV2 to TRBJ1-4; D might be TRBD1 (5 bases). Per germline, CDR1 SNHLY and CDR2 FYNNEI. The CDR3 consists of 14 residues. The V gene lost 4 bases and the J gene lost 8 bases, with 14 bases spanning the gap.

V gene TRBV10-1 combines with J gene TRBJ2-3; D is ambiguous. V lost 1 base to trimming and J lost 5 bases, with 7 bases between them. This CDR3 has 13 residues. In germline, CDR1 is WNHNN, CDR2 SYGVQD (reference sequence). The CDR3 region is CASSELVGDTQYF. The DNA of the CDR3 is TGCGCCAGCAGTGAGTTGGTTGGAGATACGCAGTATTTT.